The 13 T cell receptor beta chains below all came from one sample that was sequenced in a study of cytomegalovirus exposure and HLA in healthy donors. The PCR was carried out with 60 Vbeta primers and 13 Jbeta primers. The table came from immunoSEQ multiplex PCR; TCRdb's copy has only in-frame clones and leaves some out. The sample carries 70,000 to 95,000 clones, 75% to 85% recorded once. Sequenced input: PBMCs. The receptor source for this set is a middle-aged woman in good health and CMV-seropositive.

This clone was found many times. J is TRBJ2-6 and V is TRBV27; a weak D match, TRBD1 (5 bases). Germline CDR1 is MNHEY and CDR2 is SMNVEV (reference sequence). The CDR3 spans 16 residues. Trimming pared 6 bases from V and 0 bases from J, leaving 12 bases between. The CDR3 nucleotides are TGTGCCAGCAGCCAACAGGCGCTCTCTGGGGCCAACGTCCTGACTTTC. Translation gives CASSQQALSGANVLTF.

The V call is TRBV7-9, the J call TRBJ2-5; the D gene is possibly TRBD2 (5 bases). Germline-derived CDR1 and CDR2 are SEHNR and FQNEAQ (reference sequence). V gave up 3 bases and J gave up 2 bases, with 10 bases separating them. The CDR3 has 14 residues. The CDR3 coding sequence is TGTGCCAGCAGCTTGGGTCGGGGTCAAGAGACCCAGTACTTC. It encodes CASSLGRGQETQYF.

The chain carries TRBV6-6 and TRBJ1-4; tentative D call: TRBD1 (5 bases). Germline-derived CDR1 and CDR2 are MNHNY and SVGAGI (reference sequence). V gave up 7 bases and J gave up 0 bases, with 15 bases separating them. The CDR3 contains 16 residues. CDR3 nucleotide sequence: TGTGCCAGCAACTATCGTGGGGCTGCAACTAATGAAAAACTGTTTTTT. As protein: CASNYRGAATNEKLFF.

The CDR3, as DNA: TGCAGCGTTGAAGATTGGGACTCAGGGGGCCGCGGCTATGGCTACACCTTC. Amino acid sequence: CSVEDWDSGGRGYGYTF. The chain has TRBV29-1 and TRBJ1-2; 8 bases map to TRBD1. The V segment lost 0 bases and the J segment 4 bases; nucleotides outside the gene matches: 13. Germline lookup yields CDR1 SQVTM and CDR2 ANQGSEA. The CDR3 runs 17 residues.

V and J are TRBV28 and TRBJ1-5; D not resolved. The length of the CDR3 is 16 residues. The ends were cut back, 1 base at V and 1 base at J, with 11 bases in the middle. Germline CDR1 is MDHEN and CDR2 is SYDVKM. CDR3 residues: CASSLLSGTSNQPQHF. In nucleotides, the CDR3 is TGTGCCAGCAGTTTATTAAGCGGAACGAGCAATCAGCCCCAGCATTTT.

This chain joins TRBV7-2 and TRBJ2-5; 10 bases fit TRBD1. Germline values: CDR1 SGHTA, CDR2 FQGNSA. The CDR3 consists of 15 residues. With V trimmed by 3 bases and J by 7 bases, 8 bases remained unmatched. The CDR3 reads CASSFGQGGGWTQYF. The CDR3 nucleotides are TGTGCCAGCAGCTTTGGACAGGGGGGTGGTTGGACCCAGTACTTC. Full variable domain (outside the CDR3, taken from reference TRBV7-2 and TRBJ2-5): GAGVSQSPSNKVTEKGKDVELRCDPISGHTALYWYRQSLGQGLEFLIYFQGNSAPDKSGLPSDRFSAERTGGSVSTLTIQRTQQEDSAVYLCASSFGQGGGWTQYFGPGTRLLVL.

The CDR3 nucleotides are TGTGCCAGCAGTTCCCAAACAGGGTTCGCTGAAGCTTTCTTT. It encodes CASSSQTGFAEAFF. The V and J genes are TRBV27 and TRBJ1-1; D is possibly TRBD1 (6 bases). Trimming removed 4 bases from V and 6 bases from J, with 15 bases in between. Germline V gene sequence: CDR1 MNHEY, CDR2 SMNVEV (reference sequence). The CDR3 has 14 amino acids.

This chain links TRBV7-9 with TRBJ1-2; 7 nucleotides align to TRBD1. The V segment lost 1 base and the J segment 2 bases; nucleotides outside the gene matches: 1. The CDR3 contains 14 residues. Germline CDR1 and CDR2: SEHNR and FQNEAQ (reference sequence). The CDR3 here is CASSLGGQNYGYTF. The CDR3 DNA sequence: TGTGCCAGCAGCTTAGGGGGACAGAACTATGGCTACACCTTC. The full variable domain, rest sourced from reference TRBV7-9 and TRBJ1-2, is DTGVSQNPRHKITKRGQNVTFRCDPISEHNRLYWYRQTLGQGPEFLTYFQNEAQLEKSRLLSDRFSAERPKGSFSTLEIQRTEQGDSAMYLCASSLGGQNYGYTFGSGTRLTVV.

The chain carries TRBV27 and TRBJ1-1; D uncertain. The germline CDR1 and CDR2 sequences are MNHEY and SMNVEV (reference sequence). With 2 bases removed from V and 4 bases from J, the gap between germline ends came to 11 bases. CDR3 length equals 14 residues. In nucleotides, the CDR3 is TGTGCCAGCAGTTTAGTTTTTGGGCCCACTGAAGCTTTCTTT. Its translation: CASSLVFGPTEAFF.

The chain combines TRBV11-2 with TRBJ2-2; 8 bases fit TRBD2. Germline assignment: CDR1 SGHAT and CDR2 FQNNGV. V lost 6 bases and J lost 2; bases outside the gene matches: 5. CDR3 length equals 15 residues. The CDR3 reads CASSTSGANTGELFF. CDR3 DNA: TGTGCCAGCAGTACTAGCGGAGCCAACACCGGGGAGCTGTTTTTT.

CDR3 DNA: TGTGCCAGCAGTTCGGACACAGCCTACGAGCAGTACTTC. Amino acids: CASSSDTAYEQYF. The genes are TRBV27 and TRBJ2-7; possibly TRBD1 for D (5 bases). The CDR3 has 13 amino acids. The V and J ends lost 4 bases and 2 bases respectively, with 9 bases between them. Germline CDR1 and CDR2: MNHEY and SMNVEV (reference sequence).

In the case of this clone: Additional DNA sequences in this sample encode the identical CDR3. The genes are TRBV7-6 and TRBJ2-3, with D perhaps TRBD1 (5 bases). V lost 3 bases and J lost 1, with 5 bases in between. This CDR3 contains 13 residues. From germline, CDR1 is SGHVS and CDR2 FNYEAQ. The CDR3 nucleotides are TGTGCCAGCAGCTTGGGGCGCACAGATACGCAGTATTTT. This sequence encodes CASSLGRTDTQYF.

A few counts support this clone. The J gene is TRBJ1-1, the V gene TRBV7-6, with 8 bases identical to TRBD1. The CDR3 spans 13 residues. V shed 2 bases, J shed 5 bases, and the junction held 1 base outside the gene matches. Looked up from germline, CDR1 is SGHVS and CDR2 is FNYEAQ. The CDR3 here is CASSLTGGTEAFF. CDR3 DNA sequence: TGTGCCAGCAGCTTAACAGGGGGAACTGAAGCTTTCTTT.